This TCR beta chain originates from a study of blood T cell repertoires in COVID-19. Study-level background: Acute and convalescent COVID-19 samples came from the United States, Italy and Spain. PBMCs, B-cell-depleted T cells, or T cells provided the cDNA or gDNA that made up the material.

Trimming removed 7 bases at V and 5 bases at J, with 8 bases between. The CDR3 length is 11 residues. Germline-derived CDR1 and CDR2 are MNHEY and SVGAGI. In the original workflow: Amplification from reference gene primers served as the basis for estimated nucleated cell counts. Using immunoSEQ multiplex PCR, the repertoire was profiled, and TCRdb retains in-frame clones only, with some absent. V and J calls and clone size follow that table, whereas D and trimming were derived from the DNA. The sample carries about 54,000 clones, over 75% recorded once. Sequenced sample: peripheral blood. The chain combines TRBV6-5 with TRBJ1-1, with a weak D call TRBD1 (6 bases). This sequence originates from a woman aged 40 to 49 with active COVID-19. CDR3 protein: CASIGTTEAFF. For the CDR3, the DNA is TGTGCCAGCATAGGGACAACTGAAGCTTTCTTT.